This T cell receptor (beta chain) was recorded in a study of CXCR3-negative and CXCR3-positive naive CD8 T cells. Whole-study findings and limits: CXCR3-negative naive cells had less hydrophobic TRB CDR3s than did CXCR3-positive naive cells.

The CDR3 has 14 amino acids. Germline CDR1 and CDR2: SGHVS and FNYEAQ. As to this clonotype: What it binds is not known.

Through 5' RACE with UMI labels, the TRB cDNA libraries were prepared. From the 5' RACE reads, TCRdb lists one entry per CDR3 protein and no DNA. Seen in this sample are about 150,000 distinct CDR3 sequences; the ten most common clones hold 0.4% to 0.5%. The sequence came from a human donor in good health. Some clones in this sample may be carry-over from other donors' samples. The specimen was naive CXCR3+ CD8+ T cells from blood. Subset denoted: CD45RO-CCR7+CD27+CD95- naive CD8+ T cells expressing CXCR3 (TNR3+). The chain couples TRBV7-6 to TRBJ2-1; the D call of TRBD2 rests on TCRdb alone, since no DNA is present to check it. Here the CDR3 reads CASRRPGLANEQFF.